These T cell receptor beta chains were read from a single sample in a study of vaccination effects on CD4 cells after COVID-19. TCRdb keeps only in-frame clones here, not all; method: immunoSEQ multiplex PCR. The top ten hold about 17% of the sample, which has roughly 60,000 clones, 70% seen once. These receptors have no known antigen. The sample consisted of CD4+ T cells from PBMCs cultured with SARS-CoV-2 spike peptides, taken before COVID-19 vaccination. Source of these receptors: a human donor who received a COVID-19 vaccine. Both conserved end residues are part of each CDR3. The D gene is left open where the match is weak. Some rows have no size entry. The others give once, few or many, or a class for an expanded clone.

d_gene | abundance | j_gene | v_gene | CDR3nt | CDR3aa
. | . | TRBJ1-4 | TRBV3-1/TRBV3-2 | TGTGCCAGCAGCCCTGGGACATCTGAAAAACTGTTTTTT | CASSPGTSEKLFF
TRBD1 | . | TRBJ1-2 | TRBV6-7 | TGTGCCAGCAGTCTACTCGGGACAGGGAAGCACTATGGCTACACCTTC | CASSLLGTGKHYGYTF
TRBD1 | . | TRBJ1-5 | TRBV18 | TGTGCCAGCTCACTCAAAGGGGGCAGGACGCCCCAGCATTTT | CASSLKGGRTPQHF
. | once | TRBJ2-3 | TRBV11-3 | TGTGCCAGCAGCTTAGGTATCGGGCCAGATACGCAGTATTTT | CASSLGIGPDTQYF
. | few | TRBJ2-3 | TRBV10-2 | TGCGCCAGCAGTCAGGGTGCAGATACGCAGTATTTT | CASSQGADTQYF
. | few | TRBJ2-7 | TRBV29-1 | TGCAGCGTTGAAGGGGACAACGAGCAGTACTTC | CSVEGDNEQYF
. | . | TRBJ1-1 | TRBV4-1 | TGCGCCAGCAGCTTATTGGACTTGGACAGCAACACTGAAGCTTTCTTT | CASSLLDLDSNTEAFF
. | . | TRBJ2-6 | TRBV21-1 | TGTGCCCCTTCATTACCGGGGACGGGAAGCTCTGGGGCCAACGTCCTGACTTTC | CAPSLPGTGSSGANVLTF
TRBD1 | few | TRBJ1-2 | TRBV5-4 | TGTGCCAGCAGCTTGGGGGACAGGGGGCGAGGTGGCTACACCTTC | CASSLGDRGRGGYTF
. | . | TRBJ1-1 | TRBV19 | TGTGCCAGTAGGGAGGGAGGGGTTTTTGCCCCCACTGAAGCTTTCTTT | CASREGGVFAPTEAFF
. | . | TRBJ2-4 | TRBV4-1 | TGCGCCAGCAGCCAAGATCCTGTGCTAGCCAAAAACATTCAGTACTTC | CASSQDPVLAKNIQYF
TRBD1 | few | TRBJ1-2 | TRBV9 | TGTGCCAGCAGCGTTGGGACAGCATCGGTGCAGAGGGAGGGCTACACCTTC | CASSVGTASVQREGYTF
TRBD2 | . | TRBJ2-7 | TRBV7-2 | TGTGCCAGCAGCCCCTGGGAGGGAGCCTACGAGCAGTACTTC | CASSPWEGAYEQYF
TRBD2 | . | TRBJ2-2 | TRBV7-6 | TGTGCCAGCAGCTTGCAGACTAGCGGGACGAACACCGGGGAGCTGTTTTTT | CASSLQTSGTNTGELFF
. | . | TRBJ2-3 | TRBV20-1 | TGCAGTGCTGGAACCGGGCCCCGGGAGTATTTT | CSAGTGPREYF
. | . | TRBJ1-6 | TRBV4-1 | TGCGCCAGCAGCTCCGGGACCGGATCAAATTCACCCCTCCACTTT | CASSSGTGSNSPLHF
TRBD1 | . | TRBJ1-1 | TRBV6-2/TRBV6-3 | TGTGCCAGCAGTTACTCGGACAGGGTTGACACTGAAGCTTTCTTT | CASSYSDRVDTEAFF